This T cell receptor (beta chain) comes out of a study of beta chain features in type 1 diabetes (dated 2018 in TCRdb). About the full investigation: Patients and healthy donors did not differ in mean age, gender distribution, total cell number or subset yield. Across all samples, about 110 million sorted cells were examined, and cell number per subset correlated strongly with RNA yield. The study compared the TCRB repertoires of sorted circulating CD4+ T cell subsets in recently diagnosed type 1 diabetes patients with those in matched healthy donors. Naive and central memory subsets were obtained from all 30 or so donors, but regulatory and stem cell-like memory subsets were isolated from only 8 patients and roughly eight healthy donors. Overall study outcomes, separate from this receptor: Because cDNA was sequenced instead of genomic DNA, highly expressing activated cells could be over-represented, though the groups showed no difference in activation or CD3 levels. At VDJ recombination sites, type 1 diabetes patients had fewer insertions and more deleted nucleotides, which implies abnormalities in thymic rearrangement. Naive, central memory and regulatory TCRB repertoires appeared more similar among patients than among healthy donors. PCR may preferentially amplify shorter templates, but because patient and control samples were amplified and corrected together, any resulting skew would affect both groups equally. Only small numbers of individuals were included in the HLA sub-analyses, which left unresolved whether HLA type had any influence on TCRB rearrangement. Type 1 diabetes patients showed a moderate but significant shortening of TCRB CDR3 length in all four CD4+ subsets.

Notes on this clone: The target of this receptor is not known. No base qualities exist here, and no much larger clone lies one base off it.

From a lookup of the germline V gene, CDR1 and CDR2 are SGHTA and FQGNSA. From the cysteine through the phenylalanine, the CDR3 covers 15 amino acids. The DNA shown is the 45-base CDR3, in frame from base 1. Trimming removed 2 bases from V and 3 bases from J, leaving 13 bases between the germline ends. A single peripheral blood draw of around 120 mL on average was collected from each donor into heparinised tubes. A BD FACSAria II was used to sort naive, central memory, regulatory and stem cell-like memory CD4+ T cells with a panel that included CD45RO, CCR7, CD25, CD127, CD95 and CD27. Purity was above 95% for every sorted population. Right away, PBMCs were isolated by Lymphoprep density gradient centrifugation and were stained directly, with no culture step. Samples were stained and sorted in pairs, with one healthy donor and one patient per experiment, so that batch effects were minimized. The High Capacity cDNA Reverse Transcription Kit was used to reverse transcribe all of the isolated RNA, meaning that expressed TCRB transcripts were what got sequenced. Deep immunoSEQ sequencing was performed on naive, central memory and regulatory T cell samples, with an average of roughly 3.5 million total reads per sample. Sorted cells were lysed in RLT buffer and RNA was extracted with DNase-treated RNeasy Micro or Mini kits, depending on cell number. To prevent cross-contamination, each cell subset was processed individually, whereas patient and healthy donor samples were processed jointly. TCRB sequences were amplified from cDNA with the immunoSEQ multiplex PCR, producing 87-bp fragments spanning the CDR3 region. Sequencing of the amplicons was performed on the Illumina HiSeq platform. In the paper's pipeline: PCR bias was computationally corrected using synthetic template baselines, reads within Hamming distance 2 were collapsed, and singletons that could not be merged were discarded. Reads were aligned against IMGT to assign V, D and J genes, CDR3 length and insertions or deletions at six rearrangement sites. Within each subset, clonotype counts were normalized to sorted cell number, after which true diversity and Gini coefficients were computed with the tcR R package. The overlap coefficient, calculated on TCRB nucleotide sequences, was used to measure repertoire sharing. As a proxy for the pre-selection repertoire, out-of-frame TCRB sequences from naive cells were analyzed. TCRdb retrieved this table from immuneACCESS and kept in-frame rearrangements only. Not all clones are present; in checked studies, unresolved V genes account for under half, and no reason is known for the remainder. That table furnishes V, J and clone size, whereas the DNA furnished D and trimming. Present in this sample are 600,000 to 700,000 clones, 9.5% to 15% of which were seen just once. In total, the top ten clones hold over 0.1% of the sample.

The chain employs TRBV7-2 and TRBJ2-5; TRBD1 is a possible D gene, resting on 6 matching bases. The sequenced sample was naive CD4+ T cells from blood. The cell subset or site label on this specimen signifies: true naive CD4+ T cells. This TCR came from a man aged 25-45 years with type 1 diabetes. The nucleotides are TGTGCCAGCAGCTTACTGCAGGGGCGCGAAGAGACCCAGTACTTC. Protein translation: CASSLLQGREETQYF.